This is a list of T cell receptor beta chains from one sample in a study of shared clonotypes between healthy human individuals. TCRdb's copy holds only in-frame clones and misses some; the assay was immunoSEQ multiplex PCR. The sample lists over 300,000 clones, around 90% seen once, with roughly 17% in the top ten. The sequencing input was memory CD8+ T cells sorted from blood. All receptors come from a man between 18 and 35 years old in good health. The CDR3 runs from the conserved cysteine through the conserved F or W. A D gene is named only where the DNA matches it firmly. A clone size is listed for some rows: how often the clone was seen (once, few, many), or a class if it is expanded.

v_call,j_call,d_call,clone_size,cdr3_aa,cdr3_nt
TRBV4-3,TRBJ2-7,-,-,CASSQVDGGSYEQYF,TGCGCCAGCAGCCAAGTAGACGGAGGGTCCTACGAGCAGTACTTC
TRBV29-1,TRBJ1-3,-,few,CSAITGPRNTIYF,TGCAGCGCCATCACGGGGCCTCGAAACACCATATATTTT
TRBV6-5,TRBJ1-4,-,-,CASSYSEREKLFF,TGTGCCAGCAGTTATTCGGAGAGAGAAAAACTGTTTTTT
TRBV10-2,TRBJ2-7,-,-,CASLKPLPGEQYF,TGCGCCAGCTTAAAACCCCTCCCGGGGGAGCAGTACTTC
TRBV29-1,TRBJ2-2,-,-,CSVEKGTGELFF,TGCAGCGTTGAAAAGGGAACCGGGGAGCTGTTTTTT
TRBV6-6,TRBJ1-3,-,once,CASIGVGNTIYF,TGTGCCAGCATTGGGGTAGGAAACACCATATATTTT
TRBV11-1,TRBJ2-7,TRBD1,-,CASSFGQANYEQYF,TGTGCCAGCAGCTTTGGACAGGCGAACTACGAGCAGTACTTC
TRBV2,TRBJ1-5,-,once,CASRGLRDNQPQHF,TGTGCCAGCCGGGGTTTGAGGGACAATCAGCCCCAGCATTTT
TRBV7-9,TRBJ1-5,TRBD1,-,CASSLGGTGDQPQHF,TGTGCCAGCAGCTTGGGGGGGACAGGGGATCAGCCCCAGCATTTT
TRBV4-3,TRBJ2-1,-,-,CASSLFYSGDEQFF,TGCGCCAGCAGCCTGTTTTATAGCGGCGATGAGCAGTTCTTC
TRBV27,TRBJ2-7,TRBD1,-,CASSFSMGDRDIYEQYF,TGTGCCAGCAGTTTTAGTATGGGGGACAGGGACATCTACGAGCAGTACTTC
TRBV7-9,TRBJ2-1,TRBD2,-,CASSFLTSGDENEQFF,TGTGCCAGCAGCTTCTTAACTAGCGGGGATGAAAATGAGCAGTTCTTC
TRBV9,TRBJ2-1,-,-,CASSVGGTYNEQFF,TGTGCCAGCAGCGTAGGCGGGACTTACAATGAGCAGTTCTTC
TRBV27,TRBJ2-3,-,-,CASRPRVRDTQYF,TGTGCCAGCAGACCCCGGGTGAGGGATACGCAGTATTTT
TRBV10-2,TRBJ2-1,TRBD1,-,CASSEQGAFSAGEQFF,TGCGCCAGCAGTGAGCAGGGGGCTTTCTCAGCGGGTGAGCAGTTCTTC
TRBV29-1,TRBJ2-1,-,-,CSALLAVYNEQFF,TGCAGCGCTCTTCTAGCCGTATACAATGAGCAGTTCTTC
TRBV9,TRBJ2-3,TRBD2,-,CASSVRRLAGPGTDTQYF,TGTGCCAGCAGCGTTCGGCGACTAGCGGGACCGGGCACAGATACGCAGTATTTT
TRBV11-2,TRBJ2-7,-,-,CASSPSHTDSSYEQYF,TGTGCCAGCAGCCCATCCCATACGGACAGCTCCTACGAGCAGTACTTC
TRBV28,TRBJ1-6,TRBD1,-,CASSLIGGQGLSPLHF,TGTGCCAGCAGTTTAATCGGGGGACAGGGCCTTTCACCCCTCCACTTT
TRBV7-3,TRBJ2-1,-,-,CASSSSLSGLDEQFF,TGTGCCAGCAGCTCGTCGCTGTCTGGGTTGGATGAGCAGTTCTTC
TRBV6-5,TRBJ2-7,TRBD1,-,CASSYSTGGEQYF,TGTGCCAGCAGTTACTCGACAGGGGGCGAGCAGTACTTC
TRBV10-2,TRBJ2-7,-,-,CASSEDGGWSSYEQYF,TGCGCCAGCAGTGAAGACGGCGGGTGGAGCTCCTACGAGCAGTACTTC
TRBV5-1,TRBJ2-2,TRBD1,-,CASSLDRVGTGELFF,TGCGCCAGCAGCTTAGACAGGGTCGGCACCGGGGAGCTGTTTTTT
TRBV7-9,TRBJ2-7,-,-,CASGPLLAPYEQYF,TGTGCCAGCGGCCCTCTATTGGCCCCCTACGAGCAGTACTTC
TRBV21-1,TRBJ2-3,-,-,CASSKWGADTQYF,TGTGCCAGCAGCAAATGGGGGGCAGATACGCAGTATTTT
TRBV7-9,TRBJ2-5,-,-,CASRPSVSETQYF,TGTGCCAGCAGACCTAGTGTATCAGAGACCCAGTACTTC
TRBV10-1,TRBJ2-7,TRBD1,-,CASSEAGQGDEQYF,TGCGCCAGCAGTGAGGCGGGACAGGGGGACGAGCAGTACTTC
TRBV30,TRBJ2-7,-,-,CAWSVGGGEWDEQYF,TGTGCCTGGAGTGTAGGAGGGGGGGAGTGGGACGAGCAGTACTTC
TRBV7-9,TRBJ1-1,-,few,CAGNRVGYNTEAFF,TGTGCCGGAAACAGGGTCGGATATAACACTGAAGCTTTCTTT
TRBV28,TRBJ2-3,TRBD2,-,CASSRTSGGPSTDTQYF,TGTGCCAGCAGTAGGACTAGCGGGGGACCTAGCACAGATACGCAGTATTTT
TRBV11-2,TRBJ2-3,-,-,CASSFDRDTQYF,TGTGCCAGCAGCTTCGACAGGGATACGCAGTATTTT
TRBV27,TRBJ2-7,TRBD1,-,CASSHGQGDLLHEQYF,TGTGCCAGCAGTCACGGACAGGGGGACTTACTCCACGAGCAGTACTTC